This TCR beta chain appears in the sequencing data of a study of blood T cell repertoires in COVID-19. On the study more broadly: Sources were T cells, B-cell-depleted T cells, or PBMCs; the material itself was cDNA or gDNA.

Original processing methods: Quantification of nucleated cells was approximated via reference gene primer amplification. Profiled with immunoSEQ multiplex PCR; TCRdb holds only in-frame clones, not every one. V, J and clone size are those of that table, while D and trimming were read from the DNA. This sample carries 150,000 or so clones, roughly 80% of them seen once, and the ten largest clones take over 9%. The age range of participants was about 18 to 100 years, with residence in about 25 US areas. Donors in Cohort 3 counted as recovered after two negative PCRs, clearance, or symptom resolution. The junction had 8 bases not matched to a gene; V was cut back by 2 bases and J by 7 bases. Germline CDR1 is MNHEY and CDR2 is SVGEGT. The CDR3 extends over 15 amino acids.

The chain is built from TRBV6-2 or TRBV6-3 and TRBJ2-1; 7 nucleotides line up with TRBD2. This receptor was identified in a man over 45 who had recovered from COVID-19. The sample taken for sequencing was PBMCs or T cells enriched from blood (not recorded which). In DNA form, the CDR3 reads TGTGCCAGCAGTTACAGGGAGGGAGCCAGGAATGAGCAGTTCTTC. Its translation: CASSYREGARNEQFF.